The 32 T cell receptor beta chains given below trace back to one sample, sequenced in a study of Ad26.COV2.S vaccination and SARS-CoV-2 variants. As for treatment: roughly 19 received Ad26.COV2.S at low or high dose, single or two shots; several received placebo; per-sample allocation not given. Sampling took place 63 days after the first vaccine or placebo injection. TCRdb keeps only in-frame clones here, not all; method: immunoSEQ multiplex PCR. There are about 350,000 clones in the sample; about 89% occur only once, and 5% lies in the top ten. The material sequenced was peripheral blood, taken in a trial of Ad26.COV2.S vaccine versus placebo. Receptors originate from a person aged 18-65 years who received the Ad26.COV2.S COVID-19 vaccine or a placebo.

The CDR3, as DNA: TGCAGTGCTAGTCTTGACAGGGGCTTTGGCGAGCAGTACTTC. This gives the protein CSASLDRGFGEQYF. The chain combines TRBV20-1 with TRBJ2-7, with 8 bases that match TRBD1. Per germline, CDR1 DFQATT and CDR2 SNEGSKA (reference sequence). V shed 3 bases and J 6 bases; nucleotides not matched to a gene: 10. The CDR3 length is 14 residues.

The rearrangement uses TRBV19 and TRBJ2-6; 9 nucleotides match TRBD2. CDR1 is LNHDA and CDR2 is SQIVND in the germline V gene (reference sequence). V shed 3 bases and J 0 bases; nucleotides not matched to a gene: 9. This CDR3 is 19 amino acids long. CDR3 DNA sequence: TGTGCCAGTAGTATTGGCTTGAGCGGGGGGAGCTCTGGGGCCAACGTCCTGACTTTC. Protein: CASSIGLSGGSSGANVLTF.

The chain joins TRBV5-1 to TRBJ2-7; maybe TRBD1 (5 bases). Germline CDR1 is SGHRS and CDR2 is YFSETQ. Trimming pared 4 bases from V and 1 base from J, leaving 12 bases between. The CDR3 has 14 amino acids. Here the CDR3 reads CASSMGPASYEQYF. In DNA, the CDR3 is TGCGCCAGCAGCATGGGGCCTGCTTCCTACGAGCAGTACTTC.

The chain employs TRBV18 and TRBJ1-5; TRBD1 aligns across 9 bases. This CDR3 is 15 amino acids long. Trimming removed 6 bases from V and 6 bases from J; junction bases left unmatched: 9. Germline V CDR1 and CDR2: KGHSH, LQKENI. CDR3: CASSLQTGGPQPQHF. The CDR3 DNA is TGTGCCAGCTCCCTTCAGACAGGGGGTCCTCAGCCCCAGCATTTT.

The J gene is TRBJ1-2, the V gene TRBV5-4; a possible D gene is TRBD1 (6 bases). The CDR3 is 18 residues long. Germline loops: CDR1 SGHNT, CDR2 YYREEE (reference sequence). The germline V and J ends were trimmed by 1 base and 0 bases, with 19 bases remaining between them. This chain's CDR3 is CASSLKGRQDASNYGYTF. The CDR3 DNA reads TGTGCCAGCAGCTTGAAAGGAAGACAGGATGCTTCTAACTATGGCTACACCTTC.

A note on this clone: Additional DNA sequences in this sample encode the identical CDR3. The chain joins TRBV19 to TRBJ2-2, with D perhaps being TRBD1 or TRBD2 (5 bases each). CDR3 length equals 14 residues. V was clipped by 3 bases and J by 4 bases, with 9 bases between them. The germline V gene encodes CDR1 LNHDA and CDR2 SQIVND (reference sequence). The CDR3 here is CASSIAGATGELFF. Written as DNA, the CDR3 is TGTGCCAGTAGTATCGCCGGGGCCACCGGGGAGCTGTTTTTT.

V and J are TRBV7-9 and TRBJ1-4; perhaps TRBD1 as D (5 bases). Germline values: CDR1 SEHNR, CDR2 FQNEAQ (reference sequence). The CDR3 spans 16 residues. Trimming pared 1 base from V and 6 bases from J, leaving 15 bases between. CDR3 nucleotides: TGTGCCAGCAGCTTAGGTCGGGCAGGGTCCGATGAAAAACTGTTTTTT. Amino acid sequence: CASSLGRAGSDEKLFF.

V is TRBV5-1 and J is TRBJ2-4; 9 bases are shared with TRBD1. The V gene's germline CDR1 is SGHRS and CDR2 YFSETQ. CDR3 length: 15 residues. Unmatched junction bases numbered 14, after V lost 7 bases and J lost 9 bases. The DNA of the CDR3 is TGCGCCAGCGAAAACTCGGGACAGGGTTTGGGCATTCAGTACTTC. This sequence encodes CASENSGQGLGIQYF.

This clone was counted a few times. CDR3 in amino acids: CASSLAAGLGGETQYF. CDR3 DNA: TGTGCCAGCAGCTTGGCGGCGGGGTTAGGGGGCGAGACCCAGTACTTC. The rearrangement uses TRBV7-9 and TRBJ2-5; maybe TRBD1 (7 bases). Per the germline V gene, CDR1 is SEHNR and CDR2 is FQNEAQ (reference sequence). The CDR3 is 16 amino acids. V was pared by 3 bases and J by 5 bases, with 19 bases between.

The V and J genes are TRBV19 and TRBJ2-2; 10 positions match TRBD1. The J segment lost 2 bases and the V segment lost 6 bases, leaving 9 bases of the junction unmatched. The V gene's germline CDR1 is LNHDA and CDR2 SQIVND (reference sequence). There are 17 residues in the CDR3. CDR3 in DNA: TGTGCCAGTAGCAGGGACAGGGGACGAACAAACACCGGGGAGCTGTTTTTT. Protein sequence: CASSRDRGRTNTGELFF. Together with reference TRBV19 and TRBJ2-2, the CDR3 gives the full variable domain: DGGITQSPKYLFRKEGQNVTLSCEQNLNHDAMYWYRQDPGQGLRLIYYSQIVNDFQKGDIAEGYSVSREKKESFPLTVTSAQKNPTAFYLCASSRDRGRTNTGELFFGEGSRLTVL.

The rearrangement uses TRBV19 and TRBJ1-5, with a possible D match to TRBD1 (6 bases). Germline CDR1 reads LNHDA; CDR2 reads SQIVND (reference sequence). The V and J ends lost 5 bases and 4 bases respectively, with 9 bases between them. The CDR3 totals 13 residues. The CDR3 protein is CASSGGQNQPQHF. CDR3 DNA: TGTGCCAGTAGTGGCGGACAGAATCAGCCCCAGCATTTT.

This clone has only one observation. In DNA form, the CDR3 reads TGCAGTGCTAGTGATCCCGGCCTAGCGGGCGGGGATACGCAGTATTTT. Its protein is CSASDPGLAGGDTQYF. The chain recombines TRBV20-1 with TRBJ2-3; 8 bases are a match to TRBD2. The germline CDR1 and CDR2 sequences are DFQATT and SNEGSKA (reference sequence). After removal of 3 bases from V and 6 bases from J, the junction contained 14 bases not matched to a gene. The CDR3 loop spans 16 amino acids.

The chain couples TRBV28 to TRBJ2-3; D is ambiguous. The CDR3 has 15 amino acids. Germline V gene sequence: CDR1 MDHEN, CDR2 SYDVKM. V shed 2 bases and J shed 3 bases, with 12 bases lying between them. The CDR3 DNA reads as TGTGCCAGCAGTTTACTCCTTAAATCGACAGATACGCAGTATTTT. Translated: CASSLLLKSTDTQYF.

The chain uses TRBV5-5 and TRBJ1-5; 7 bases match TRBD1. Germline CDR1 reads SGHKS; CDR2 reads YYEKEE (reference sequence). J was trimmed by 9 bases and V by 3 bases; bases with no gene match: 15. This CDR3 spans 16 amino acids. The CDR3 nucleotides are TGTGCCAGCAGCTCCCCCGGGACAGCCGAGGAAGGGCCCCAGCATTTT. Amino acids: CASSSPGTAEEGPQHF. The complete variable domain, with remaining parts taken from reference TRBV5-5 and TRBJ1-5, reads DAGVTQSPTHLIKTRGQQVTLRCSPISGHKSVSWYQQVLGQGPQFIFQYYEKEERGRGNFPDRFSARQFPNYSSELNVNALLLGDSALYLCASSSPGTAEEGPQHFGDGTRLSIL.

The chain links TRBV7-9 to TRBJ2-1; 8 bases line up with TRBD2. The J segment lost 7 bases and the V segment lost 4 bases, leaving 6 bases of the junction unmatched. Germline values: CDR1 SEHNR, CDR2 FQNEAQ (reference sequence). There are 14 residues in the CDR3. The CDR3 nucleotides are TGTGCCAGCAGCTGGGCCGGGACTAGGAATGAGCAGTTCTTC. Amino acid sequence: CASSWAGTRNEQFF. Filled out from reference TRBV7-9 and TRBJ2-1, the complete variable domain reads DTGVSQNPRHKITKRGQNVTFRCDPISEHNRLYWYRQTLGQGPEFLTYFQNEAQLEKSRLLSDRFSAERPKGSFSTLEIQRTEQGDSAMYLCASSWAGTRNEQFFGPGTRLTVL.

The chain uses TRBV18 and TRBJ2-7; tentatively, D is TRBD2 (6 bases). The CDR3 contains 14 residues. The V end lost 3 bases, the J end lost 3 bases, and 12 bases lay between the germline ends. Per germline, CDR1 KGHSH and CDR2 LQKENI. The CDR3 sequence: CASSPTGAGYEQYF. The DNA of the CDR3 is TGTGCCAGCTCACCGACGGGAGCTGGCTACGAGCAGTACTTC.

The V and J genes are TRBV4-1 and TRBJ2-7; D is possibly TRBD2 (6 bases). V was pared by 3 bases and J by 3 bases, with 15 bases between. This CDR3 has 15 residues. Germline lookup yields CDR1 MGHRA and CDR2 YSYEKL. The CDR3 sequence is CASSQASATRYEQYF. In DNA form, the CDR3 reads TGCGCCAGCAGCCAGGCTAGCGCAACCCGCTACGAGCAGTACTTC.

DNA for the CDR3: TGTGCCAGCAGCGGCCGGGACGGCCTGAACACTGAAGCTTTCTTT. Translated: CASSGRDGLNTEAFF. The chain couples TRBV14 to TRBJ1-1, with D possibly TRBD1 on 5 matching bases. Germline-derived CDR1 and CDR2 are SGHDN and FVKESK. The CDR3 runs 15 residues. V lost 5 bases to trimming and J lost 0 bases, with 13 bases between them.

The chain joins TRBV9 to TRBJ1-3; D unclear. The CDR3 covers 15 residues. From germline, CDR1 is SGDLS and CDR2 YYNGEE. The germline V and J ends were trimmed by 0 bases and 7 bases, with 14 bases remaining between them. The CDR3 DNA reads TGTGCCAGCAGCGTAGGGGTGGGGATGTTGAACACCATATATTTT. Translating it yields CASSVGVGMLNTIYF.

The chain has TRBV28 and TRBJ1-5; TRBD1 matches 9 bases. CDR1 and CDR2 (germline): MDHEN, SYDVKM. There are 21 residues in the CDR3. J gave up 1 base and V 6 bases, and 22 bases lay outside the gene matches. The CDR3 loop is CASSPKMAGTGNTRSNQPQHF. The CDR3 coding sequence is TGTGCCAGCAGCCCTAAGATGGCAGGGACAGGGAATACAAGGAGCAATCAGCCCCAGCATTTT.

This clone appeared a single time. CDR3 in amino acids: CASSVGRDTWYGYTF. The CDR3 DNA sequence: TGTGCCAGCAGCGTAGGGAGGGATACGTGGTATGGCTACACCTTC. The chain is built from TRBV9 and TRBJ1-2, with unresolved D. Germline values: CDR1 SGDLS, CDR2 YYNGEE. The CDR3 consists of 15 residues. V was trimmed by 0 bases and J by 5 bases, leaving 14 bases between them.

The chain combines TRBV15 with TRBJ1-1, with D unresolved. V was trimmed by 0 bases and J by 2 bases, leaving 10 bases between them. There are 15 residues in the CDR3. CDR1 is LNHNV, CDR2 YYDKDF, per germline (reference sequence). CDR3 residues: CATSRDRGRNTEAFF. Here the CDR3 DNA reads TGTGCCACCAGCAGAGATCGAGGGCGCAACACTGAAGCTTTCTTT.

This chain joins TRBV6-2 or TRBV6-3 and TRBJ1-5, with no clear D. The V gene lost 0 bases and the J gene lost 4 bases, with 4 bases spanning the gap. CDR3 length: 13 residues. Germline values: CDR1 MNHEY, CDR2 SVGEGT. The CDR3 DNA follows: TGTGCCAGCAGTTACTCTCCAAATCAGCCCCAGCATTTT. Translation gives CASSYSPNQPQHF.

The chain couples TRBV7-8 to TRBJ2-1, with 9 bases lining up with TRBD2. After removal of 7 bases from V and 5 bases from J, the junction contained 6 bases not matched to a gene. The CDR3 covers 14 residues. Germline loops: CDR1 SGHVS, CDR2 FQNEAQ. The CDR3 DNA follows: TGTGCCAGCAATATAGCGGGGGTCCACAATGAGCAGTTCTTC. This gives the protein CASNIAGVHNEQFF.

This chain joins TRBV29-1 and TRBJ2-2; no firm D call. The germline gives CDR1 SQVTM, CDR2 ANQGSEA. This CDR3 is 14 amino acids long. V was shortened by 6 bases and J by 0 bases, with 11 bases between the two germline ends. The CDR3 DNA reads as TGCAGCGTCCCGGGCTCATCGAACACCGGGGAGCTGTTTTTT. As protein: CSVPGSSNTGELFF.

CDR3 DNA: TGTGCCTGGAGTATCGGCATATCCTACAATGAGCAGTTCTTC. It encodes CAWSIGISYNEQFF. V is TRBV30 and J is TRBJ2-1; no clear D gene. CDR1 and CDR2 (germline): GTSNPN, SVGIG (reference sequence). The V gene lost 2 bases and the J gene lost 1 base, with 9 bases spanning the gap. The CDR3 covers 14 residues.

The CDR3 bases are TGTGCCAGCTCACCACCGAAGGGAACAGGAGAATATGAAAAACTGTTTTTT. As protein: CASSPPKGTGEYEKLFF. The rearrangement links TRBV18 to TRBJ1-4, with a possible D match to TRBD1 (5 bases). Germline lookup yields CDR1 KGHSH and CDR2 LQKENI. The V end was cut by 0 bases, the J end by 6 bases, with 17 bases between. CDR3 size: 17 residues.

The J gene is TRBJ2-7, the V gene TRBV2; 7 bases are shared with TRBD1. After removal of 7 bases from V and 2 bases from J, the junction contained 11 bases not matched to a gene. This CDR3 has 15 residues. From germline, CDR1 is SNHLY and CDR2 FYNNEI. The CDR3 DNA reads as TGTGCCAGCAAACCGGGACAGCTAGATCCCTACGAGCAGTACTTC. This codes for CASKPGQLDPYEQYF.

V is TRBV7-9 and J is TRBJ2-7; 7 nucleotides agree with TRBD1. Germline trimming cut 5 bases from V and 1 base from J; bases unmatched to any gene: 5. This CDR3 has 14 residues. Germline V gene sequence: CDR1 SEHNR, CDR2 FQNEAQ (reference sequence). The CDR3 here is CASSLGQTSYEQYF. The CDR3 DNA reads as TGTGCCAGCAGCCTGGGACAGACATCCTACGAGCAGTACTTC.

This clone has a single count. The J gene is TRBJ1-1, the V gene TRBV29-1; 7 bases fit TRBD1. Germline CDR1 and CDR2: SQVTM and ANQGSEA. The CDR3 contains 16 residues. Germline trimming cut 1 base from V and 1 base from J; bases unmatched to any gene: 9. This CDR3 is CSVEGSPTGRNTEAFF. DNA of the CDR3: TGCAGCGTTGAAGGCAGCCCGACAGGGAGGAACACTGAAGCTTTCTTT.

V gene TRBV2 combines with J gene TRBJ1-5; no definite D call. Germline V CDR1 and CDR2: SNHLY, FYNNEI. CDR3 length: 12 residues. V gave up 4 bases and J gave up 5 bases, with 6 bases separating them. The CDR3 DNA reads TGTGCCAGCAGTGGCGGGGATCAGCCCCAGCATTTT. Protein sequence: CASSGGDQPQHF.

V gene TRBV28 combines with J gene TRBJ2-5; 7 bases line up with TRBD2. The CDR3 totals 12 residues. Losses at the gene ends were 5 bases for V and 5 bases for J; bases not matched to a gene: 2. CDR1 MDHEN and CDR2 SYDVKM come from the germline V gene. The chain's CDR3 is CASSPRGETQYF. CDR3 coding DNA: TGTGCCAGCAGTCCGCGGGGGGAGACCCAGTACTTC.